This T cell receptor (beta chain) appears in the sequencing data of a study of long-term antiretroviral therapy in people with HIV (dated by TCRdb to the early 2020s). Study-wide context: Collection of the earliest samples took place about a decade ahead of the 2015 WHO recommendation for immediate ART, at a time when ART was typically delayed until CD4 counts fell. Whether ART initiation and durable HIV suppression were associated with changes in peripheral blood TRB repertoire composition and diversity was tested in a retrospective serial study. From 25 to 30 adults with confirmed HIV infection, the cohort provided over 150 cryopreserved PBMC samples, gathered serially across a mean of about six years (range 1-12). Of the 30 to 35 participants with HIV, about a dozen were female. No cross-contamination during QIAcube processing turned up in test extractions that ran a monoclonal T-cell line alongside 33 polyclonal samples. Summary of the overall study and its limitations: Because PBMC availability was limited, only the TCR beta chain was sequenced, with no alpha chain pairing. The samples span the years 2004 to 2017, and the ART regimens used at that time may not be as effective as current regimens. Inferences about post-ART repertoire changes were limited because no data were available on ART adherence, viral resistance or therapy changes. Unsorted PBMC were profiled instead of sorted CD4+ and CD8+ T cells because pre-ART samples had limited cell numbers. Compared with controls, HIV repertoires had narrower CDR3 length ranges, and the network structure pointed to an antigen-experienced repertoire that shifted only slightly toward naive after ART. Starting ART was linked to a significant rise in TRB diversity, yet even with long-term ART the diversity remained significantly lower than in transplant donor controls. Expanded TRB clones identified before ART initiation dominated the repertoire at all time points, although this dominance fluctuated and declined in many PLHIV after ART.

With regard to this clone: The target of this receptor is not known. No much larger clonotype is one base removed from it; base qualities were not supplied.

Inclusion was restricted to participants for whom at least one PBMC sample before ART initiation and at least two post-ART samples were available. Treatment was received in the United States of America by all participants with HIV. Before DNA extraction, cryopreserved samples containing roughly 0.85-11 million PBMC were thawed and washed. At the time of the earliest PBMC sample, participants with HIV were aged between roughly 20 and 60 years. PBMC samples from each participant spanned 1-4 timepoints before ART initiation and 2-8 timepoints after ART initiation, with a median of 7 samples. Serial HIV viral load, CD4+ T-cell count, ART history and demographic data were obtained for every participant. Genomic DNA was extracted from unsorted PBMC with a Qiagen kit on a QIAcube, with processing performed in batches of 12 samples. The immunoSEQ hsTCRB v3.0 assay was used at survey level resolution to sequence the TRB variable region. The targeted TRB sequencing depth was about 40,000-50,000 T-cell genomes per sample. Pooled TRB libraries were sequenced on an Illumina MiSeq with a v3 150-cycle kit. Regarding the original processing steps: Analysis of repertoires was carried out in R inside a reproducible Nextflow workflow spanning QC, data transformation and analysis. Custom analyses were implemented in LymphoSeq2, an R package for AIRR-Seq data exploration. After excluding a few samples that yielded fewer than 5000 total TRB sequences, fewer than 200 HIV repertoires remained for analysis. Among the roughly 200 retained HIV repertoires, fewer than 65 were collected before ART initiation and 129 after ART initiation. Each repertoire was downsampled to 5000 TRB nucleotide sequences, and summary statistics were averaged across 100 downsampling iterations. TRB sequences were retained for analysis only if CDR3 regions of at least seven amino acids were present. Diversity was measured with a Shannon entropy-derived clonality score and the Gini coefficient. Repertoire networks linked the top 5000 CDR3 amino acid sequences whenever two sequences differed by an edit distance of one. Antigen specificity groups and MHC restriction were predicted for TRB CDR3 amino acid sequences with GLIPH2. To flag known associations with CMV, EBV, HIV or tissue antigens, CDR3 amino acid sequences were compared against VDJdb and McPAS-TCR. Pre-ART, post-ART and control groups were compared with Wilcoxon signed-rank tests and Holm-Bonferroni correction. As stored in TCRdb, this immuneACCESS dataset retains in-frame rearrangements with V and J assigned. A fraction of the clones does not appear; measured against another copy, unresolved V genes explain less than half of the discrepancy, and the remainder lacks a known reason. The V and J calls and clone size were taken over from that table, and D and trimming were inferred from the DNA. In this sample the table shows about 38,000 clones, around 80% of which occur a single time. Of the sample, roughly 5.6% falls within the top ten clones.

The TCR was taken from a man aged 18 to 29 with HIV. The sequencing used unsorted PBMCs, collected 1.5 years after starting antiretroviral therapy.

The DNA sequence is TGTGCCAGCAGCTCCCCTACAGGGGTTACCACTGAAGCTTTCTTT. Its amino acids are CASSSPTGVTTEAFF. The chain was built from TRBV7-9 and TRBJ1-1; TRBD1 agrees with 7 junctional bases. Taken from cysteine to phenylalanine, the CDR3 has 15 residues. Solely the CDR3 DNA is kept, with 45 bases framed from the first base. Based on the germline V gene (reference sequence), the CDR1 and CDR2 sequences are SEHNR and FQNEAQ. Compared with germline, V lacks 4 bases and J lacks 4 bases; bases without a gene match: 9.